A selection of T cell receptor beta chains follows, all from one sample in a study of blood T cell repertoires in COVID-19. TCRdb's table, derived via immunoSEQ multiplex PCR, lists solely in-frame clones and lacks some. Of 35,000 to 40,000 clones detected, less than 80% appear once; the ten largest clones hold 8% to 11%. Material for sequencing was peripheral blood. These receptors originate from a man aged 65-85 years with COVID-19, enrolled during active disease. Both conserved end residues are part of each CDR3. D genes are given only for firm matches. A row's size may be missing; if present it is once, few, many or a size class.

>TRBV27|few|NA|TRBJ1-1
TGTGCCAGCAGTTTGGACACAGAAGGGGCCGGAGCTTTCTTT
CASSLDTEGAGAFF
>TRBV3-1/TRBV3-2|NA|NA|TRBJ2-7
TGTGCCAGCAGCCAAGGGCTAGGCCCCTACGAGCAGTACTTC
CASSQGLGPYEQYF
>TRBV5-1|NA|TRBD1|TRBJ2-6
TGCGCCAGCAGCGCCGTGGGACAGGGGGTCTCTGGGGCCAACGTCCTGACTTTC
CASSAVGQGVSGANVLTF
>TRBV6-2/TRBV6-3|NA|NA|TRBJ2-3
TGTGCCAGCAGTTACGCGGGGACTAGCACAGATACGCAGTATTTT
CASSYAGTSTDTQYF
>TRBV28|NA|NA|TRBJ1-2
TGTGCCAGCAGCCCTCCGGCGGGTTACGGCTACACCTTC
CASSPPAGYGYTF
>TRBV12-3/TRBV12-4|NA|NA|TRBJ2-1
TGTGCCAGCAGTACTAGAGGGTCCCGGGAGCAGTTCTTC
CASSTRGSREQFF
>TRBV6-6|few|TRBD1|TRBJ1-5
TGTGCCAGCATCTTACAGGGGGCCTTCAATCAGCCCCAGCATTTT
CASILQGAFNQPQHF
>TRBV19|NA|NA|TRBJ2-7
TGTGCCAGTAGTGCACAGGCGAACGAGCAGTACTTC
CASSAQANEQYF
>TRBV6-5|NA|NA|TRBJ1-1
TGTGCCAGCAGCGCCACAGGGCCTCGTACTGAAGCTTTCTTT
CASSATGPRTEAFF
>TRBV24-1|few|NA|TRBJ1-2
TGTGCCACCAGTGATCCGACAGCTAACTATGGCTACACCTTC
CATSDPTANYGYTF
>TRBV11-3|NA|TRBD2|TRBJ2-1
TGTGCCAGCAGTCCCGGACTAGCGGGAGATGAGCAGTTCTTC
CASSPGLAGDEQFF
>TRBV23-1|NA|TRBD2|TRBJ2-1
TGCGCCAGCAGTCAATCCTTGGGACTAGCGGGAGGTTCTTACAATGAGCAGTTCTTC
CASSQSLGLAGGSYNEQFF
>TRBV19|medium-sized|NA|TRBJ1-2
TGTGCCAGTAGTCAAGACAGCTATGGCTACACCTTC
CASSQDSYGYTF
>TRBV2|NA|NA|TRBJ1-4
TGTGCCAGCAGTGAACTTCGTGGAGCAACTAATGAAAAACTGTTTTTT
CASSELRGATNEKLFF
>TRBV7-9|NA|NA|TRBJ1-2
TGTGCCAGCAGCTTTGGAGGTGGCTACACCTTC
CASSFGGGYTF
>TRBV14|NA|TRBD2|TRBJ2-1
TGTGCCAGCAGCCAAACGCTAGCGGCGAACTACAATGAGCAGTTCTTC
CASSQTLAANYNEQFF
>TRBV7-2|NA|NA|TRBJ2-7
TGTGCCAGCAGCTTAGCTCCGGGGGACCACTACGAGCAGTACTTC
CASSLAPGDHYEQYF